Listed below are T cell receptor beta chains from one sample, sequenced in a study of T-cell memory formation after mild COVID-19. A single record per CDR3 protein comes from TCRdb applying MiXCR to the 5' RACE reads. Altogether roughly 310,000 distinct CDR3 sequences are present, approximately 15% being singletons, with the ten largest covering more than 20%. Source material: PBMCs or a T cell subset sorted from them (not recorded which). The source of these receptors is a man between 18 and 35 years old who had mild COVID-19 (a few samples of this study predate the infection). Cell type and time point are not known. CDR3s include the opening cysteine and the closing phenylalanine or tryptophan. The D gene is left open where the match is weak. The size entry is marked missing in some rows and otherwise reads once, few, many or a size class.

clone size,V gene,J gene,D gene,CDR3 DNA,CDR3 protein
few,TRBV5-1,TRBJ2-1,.,TGCGGTACAGAGTCCCACAATGAGCAGTTCTTC,CGTESHNEQFF
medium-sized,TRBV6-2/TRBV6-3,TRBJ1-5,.,TGTGCCAGCAGTGCAGGGGCAGGCAATCAGCCCCAGCATTTT,CASSAGAGNQPQHF
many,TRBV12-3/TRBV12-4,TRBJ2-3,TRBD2,TGTGCCAGCAGCCCGAGACTAGCGGGGGGGATAGATACGCAGTATTTT,CASSPRLAGGIDTQYF
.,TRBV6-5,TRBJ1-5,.,TGTGCCAGCAGCCCATATAGCAATCAGCCCCAGCATTTT,CASSPYSNQPQHF
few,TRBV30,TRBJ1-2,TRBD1,TGTGCCTGTTTTAGCCGGGACAGCTATGGCTACACCTTC,CACFSRDSYGYTF
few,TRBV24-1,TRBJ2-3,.,TGTGCCACCAGTGATTTGCCTCGGGGCAGAAGCGAAATAGATACGCAGTATTTT,CATSDLPRGRSEIDTQYF
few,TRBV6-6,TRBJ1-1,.,TGTGCCAGCAGGCGCAGGGGATTGAACACTGAAGCTTTCTTT,CASRRRGLNTEAFF
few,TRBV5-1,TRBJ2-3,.,TGCGCCAGCAGCCAGGAGGAAAATACGCAGTATTTT,CASSQEENTQYF
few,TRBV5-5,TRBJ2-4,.,TGTGCCAGCAGCCCGGGAACCAAAAACATTCAGTACTTC,CASSPGTKNIQYF
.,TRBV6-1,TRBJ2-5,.,TGTGCCAGTAGTACGGGGCAAGGCAGGGACCAAGAGACCCAGTACTTC,CASSTGQGRDQETQYF
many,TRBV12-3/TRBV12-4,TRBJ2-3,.,TGTGCCAGCAGTTTGGACTTCACAGATACGCAGTATTTT,CASSLDFTDTQYF
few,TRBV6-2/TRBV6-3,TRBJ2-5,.,TGTGCCAGCATGTTAAATAGGTTTTCAGAGACCCAGTACTTC,CASMLNRFSETQYF
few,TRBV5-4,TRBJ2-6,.,TGTGCCAGCAGCTTGGATGTAGCCTTTCCCTCTGGGGCCAACGTCCTGACTTTC,CASSLDVAFPSGANVLTF
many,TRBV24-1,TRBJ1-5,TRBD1,TGTGCCACCAGTGATTCGGGACAGGGGGAAAATCAGCCCCAGCATTTT,CATSDSGQGENQPQHF
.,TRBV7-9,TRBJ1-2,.,TGTGCCAGCAGCCCCTCCTCAGGGGATAACTATGGCTACACCTTC,CASSPSSGDNYGYTF
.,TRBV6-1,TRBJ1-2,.,TGTGCCAGCAGTGAATACGGGCGAGGCTACACCTTC,CASSEYGRGYTF
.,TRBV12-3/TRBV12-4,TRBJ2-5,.,TGTGCCAGCAGTTTAAGAGACAGGGAGACCCAGTACTTC,CASSLRDRETQYF
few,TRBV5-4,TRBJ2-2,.,TGTGCCAGCAGCCCCGAGGGCTGGGGGGAGCTGTTTTTT,CASSPEGWGELFF
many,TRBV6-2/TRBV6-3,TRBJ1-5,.,TGTGCCAGCAGCGCCATACAGGGTCGGGTTCGGTGGCCCCAGCATTTT,CASSAIQGRVRWPQHF
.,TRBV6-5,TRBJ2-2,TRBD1,TGTGCCAGCAGACAGGGGGTTACCGGGGAGCTGTTTTTT,CASRQGVTGELFF
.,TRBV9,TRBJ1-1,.,TGTGCCAGCAGGAGGTCCGCGATGAACACTGAAGCTTTCTTT,CASRRSAMNTEAFF
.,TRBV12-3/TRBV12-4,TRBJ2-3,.,TGTGCCAGCAGTTACTTCAGTGCAGATACGCAGTATTTT,CASSYFSADTQYF
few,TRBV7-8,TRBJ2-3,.,TGTGCCAGCAGCCGCCCCACGGCGGGGAATACAGATACGCAGTATTTT,CASSRPTAGNTDTQYF
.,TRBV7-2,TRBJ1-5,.,TGTGCCAGCAGCTTTGGGCAGGCAAGCAATCAGCCCCAGCATTTT,CASSFGQASNQPQHF
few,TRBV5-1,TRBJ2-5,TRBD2,TGCGCCAGCAGGCCCGGGAGGGTGGCAGATCAAGAGACCCAGTACTTC,CASRPGRVADQETQYF
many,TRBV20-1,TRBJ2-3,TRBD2,TGCAGTGCTAGATTGGGGGGGGGCACAGATACGCAGTATTTT,CSARLGGGTDTQYF
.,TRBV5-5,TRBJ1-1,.,TGTGCCAGCAGCTTCTGGGAGAACACTGAAGCTTTCTTT,CASSFWENTEAFF
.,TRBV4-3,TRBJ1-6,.,TGCGCCAGCAGCGGTTCCACGAATTCACCCCTCCACTTT,CASSGSTNSPLHF
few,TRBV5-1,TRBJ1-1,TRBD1,TGCGCCAGCAACACCGGGACAGCCGGCACTGAAGCTTTCTTT,CASNTGTAGTEAFF
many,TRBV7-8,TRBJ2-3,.,TGTGCCAGCAGCTTAGGATGGGACGGATTCACAGATACGCAGTATTTT,CASSLGWDGFTDTQYF
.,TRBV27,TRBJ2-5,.,TGTGCCAGCACTCCCCTGGGTGGGGCCGGAAAGGGAGAGACCCAGTACTTC,CASTPLGGAGKGETQYF
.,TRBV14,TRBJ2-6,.,TGTGCCAGCAGCCACCTCTTTGGGGCCAACGTCCTGACTTTC,CASSHLFGANVLTF
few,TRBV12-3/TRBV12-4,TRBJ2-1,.,TGTGCCAGCAGCTTACCTCAGGAGGGGAATGAGCAGTTCTTC,CASSLPQEGNEQFF
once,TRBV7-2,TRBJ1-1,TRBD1,TGTGCCAGCAGCCAGGGACAGGAGGGCACTGAAGCTTTCTTT,CASSQGQEGTEAFF
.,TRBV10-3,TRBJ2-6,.,TGTGCCATCAGTGCATCACGGATCTCTGGGGCCAACGTCCTGACTTTC,CAISASRISGANVLTF
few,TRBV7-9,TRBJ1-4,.,TGTGCCAGCAGCTTAGCAGGGACCGAAAAACTGTTTTTT,CASSLAGTEKLFF
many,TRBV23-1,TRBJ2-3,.,TGCGCCAGCGCCTCAGGGCCGGGTCCAACAGATACGCAGTATTTT,CASASGPGPTDTQYF
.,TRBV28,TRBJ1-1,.,TGTGCCAGCAGTTTAGGGGGCACATCTGGCGCTGAAGCTTTCTTT,CASSLGGTSGAEAFF
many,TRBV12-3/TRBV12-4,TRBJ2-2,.,TGTGCCAGCAGTCCCCCCAAAAAAGCGGACACCGGGGAGCTGTTTTTT,CASSPPKKADTGELFF
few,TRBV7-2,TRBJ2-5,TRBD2,TGTGCCAGCAGAACGCCTACCCTCGGGGGGGTCCAGTACTTC,CASRTPTLGGVQYF
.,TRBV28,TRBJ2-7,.,TGTGCCAGCAGTTTAGGTTCAGGTCCCTACGAGCAGTACTTC,CASSLGSGPYEQYF
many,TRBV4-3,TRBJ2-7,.,TGCGCCAGCAGCCAAGATCTTTGGAATGCCCAGCAGTACTTC,CASSQDLWNAQQYF
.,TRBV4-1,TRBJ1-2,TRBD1,TGCGCCAGCAGCCATCTGCCCTTGGCAGGGGGATCGTCCAGGGGCTACACCTTC,CASSHLPLAGGSSRGYTF
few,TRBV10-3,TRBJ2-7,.,TGTGCCATCCAGCCCGGGAGCTCCTACGAGCAGTACTTC,CAIQPGSSYEQYF
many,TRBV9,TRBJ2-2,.,TGTGCCAGCAGCGTAGGGGAACAGCCGAACACCGGGGAGCTGTTTTTT,CASSVGEQPNTGELFF
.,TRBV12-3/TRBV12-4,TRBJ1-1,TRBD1,TGTGCCAGCAATCCCTGGGGACAGCCGAACACTGAAGCTTTCTTT,CASNPWGQPNTEAFF
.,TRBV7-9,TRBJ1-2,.,TGTGCCAGCAGCTTGTGGGCACGGTACGCTAACTATGGCTACACCTTC,CASSLWARYANYGYTF
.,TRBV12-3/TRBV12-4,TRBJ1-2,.,TGTGCCAGCACCACCCTTAGGCAGGGAAAAGGCTACACCTTC,CASTTLRQGKGYTF
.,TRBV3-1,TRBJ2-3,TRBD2,TGTGCCAGCAGCCAAGAGTTCGGCGGGGGGTATACGCAGTATTTT,CASSQEFGGGYTQYF
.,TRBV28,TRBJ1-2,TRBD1,TGTGCCACCCAGAGGGACAGCGGTCTTGGCTACACCTTC,CATQRDSGLGYTF
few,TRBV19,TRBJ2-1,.,TGTGCCAGTAGTCCCGGAATAGCGGTGAATGAGCAGTTCTTC,CASSPGIAVNEQFF
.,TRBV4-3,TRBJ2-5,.,TGCGCCAGCAGCCAAGACCCGGGCAGGCGAGAGACCCAGTACTTC,CASSQDPGRRETQYF
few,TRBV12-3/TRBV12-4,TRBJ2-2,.,TGTGCCAGCAGTTGGGGCCAGGGCGACACCGGGGAGCTGTTTTTT,CASSWGQGDTGELFF
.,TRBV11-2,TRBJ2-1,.,TGTGCCAGCATCCCCTGGGCAGGTTTCTACAATGAGCAGTTCTTC,CASIPWAGFYNEQFF
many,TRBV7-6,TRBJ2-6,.,TGTGCCAGCAGCCCCCAGTCTGGGGCCAACGTCCTGACTTTC,CASSPQSGANVLTF
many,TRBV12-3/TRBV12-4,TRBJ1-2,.,TGTGCCAGCAGTCAGACACTTAACTATGGCTACACCTTC,CASSQTLNYGYTF
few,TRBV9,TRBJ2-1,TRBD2,TGTGCCAGCAGCGTAGTCTCGCGGGGGGCTACCAATGAGCAGTTCTTC,CASSVVSRGATNEQFF
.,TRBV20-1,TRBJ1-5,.,TGCAGTGCTAAGGACACTTCTTATCAGCCCCAGCATTTT,CSAKDTSYQPQHF
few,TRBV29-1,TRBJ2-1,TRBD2,TGCAGCGACACAACTAGCGGGGGGGCCTACAATGAGCAGTTCTTC,CSDTTSGGAYNEQFF